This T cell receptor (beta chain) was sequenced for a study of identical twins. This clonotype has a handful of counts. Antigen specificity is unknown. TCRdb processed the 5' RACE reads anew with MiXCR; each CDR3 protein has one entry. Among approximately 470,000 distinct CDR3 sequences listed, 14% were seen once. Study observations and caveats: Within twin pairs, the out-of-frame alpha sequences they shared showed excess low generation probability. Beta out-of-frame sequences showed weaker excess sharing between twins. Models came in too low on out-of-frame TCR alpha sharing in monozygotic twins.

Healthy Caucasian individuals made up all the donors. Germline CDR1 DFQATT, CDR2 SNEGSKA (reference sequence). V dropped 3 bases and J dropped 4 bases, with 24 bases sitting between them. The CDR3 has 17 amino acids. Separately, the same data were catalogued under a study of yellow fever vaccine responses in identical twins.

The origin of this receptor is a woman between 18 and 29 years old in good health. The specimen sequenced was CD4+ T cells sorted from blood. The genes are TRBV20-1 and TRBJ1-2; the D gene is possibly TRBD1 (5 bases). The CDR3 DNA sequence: TGCAGTGCTAGGGTCGCCGGGGGGAGGCAAACCTCCTATGGCTACACCTTC. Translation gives CSARVAGGRQTSYGYTF.